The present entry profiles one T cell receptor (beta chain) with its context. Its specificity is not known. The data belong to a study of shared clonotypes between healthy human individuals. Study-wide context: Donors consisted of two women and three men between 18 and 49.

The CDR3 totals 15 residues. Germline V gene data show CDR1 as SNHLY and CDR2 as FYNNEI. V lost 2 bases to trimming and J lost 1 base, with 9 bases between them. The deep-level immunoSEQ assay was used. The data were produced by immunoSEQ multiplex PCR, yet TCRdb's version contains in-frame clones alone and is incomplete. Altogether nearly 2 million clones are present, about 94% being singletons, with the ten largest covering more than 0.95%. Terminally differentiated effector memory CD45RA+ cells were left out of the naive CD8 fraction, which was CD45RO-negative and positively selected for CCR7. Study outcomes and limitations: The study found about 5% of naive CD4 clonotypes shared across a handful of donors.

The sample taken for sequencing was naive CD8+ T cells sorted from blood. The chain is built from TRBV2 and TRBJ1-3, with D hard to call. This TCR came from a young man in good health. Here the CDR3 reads CASSEYAGSGNTIYF. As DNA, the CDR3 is TGTGCCAGCAGTGAATACGCGGGATCTGGAAACACCATATATTTT. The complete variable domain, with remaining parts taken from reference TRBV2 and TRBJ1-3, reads EPEVTQTPSHQVTQMGQEVILRCVPISNHLYFYWYRQILGQKVEFLVSFYNNEISEKSEIFDDQFSVERPDGSNFTLKIRSTKLEDSAMYFCASSEYAGSGNTIYFGEGSWLTVV.